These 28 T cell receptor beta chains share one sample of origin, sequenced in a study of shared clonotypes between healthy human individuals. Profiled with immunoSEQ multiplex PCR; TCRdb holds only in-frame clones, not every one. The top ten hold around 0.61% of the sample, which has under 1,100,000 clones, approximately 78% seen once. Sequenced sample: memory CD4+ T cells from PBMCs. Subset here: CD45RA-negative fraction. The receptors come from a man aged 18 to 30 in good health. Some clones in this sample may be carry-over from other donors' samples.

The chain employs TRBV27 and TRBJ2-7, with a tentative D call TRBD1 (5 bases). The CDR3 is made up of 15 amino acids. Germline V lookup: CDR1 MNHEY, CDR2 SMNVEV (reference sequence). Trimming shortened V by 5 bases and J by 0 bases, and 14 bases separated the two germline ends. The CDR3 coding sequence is TGTGCCAGCAGTCGACAGTTTAGCTTCTCCTACGAGCAGTACTTC. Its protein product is CASSRQFSFSYEQYF.

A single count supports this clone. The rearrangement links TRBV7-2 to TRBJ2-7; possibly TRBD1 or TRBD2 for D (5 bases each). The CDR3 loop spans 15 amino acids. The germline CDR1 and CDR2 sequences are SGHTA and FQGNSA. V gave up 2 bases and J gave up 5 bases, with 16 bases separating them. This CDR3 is CASSLWSQGRNEQYF. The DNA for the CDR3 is TGTGCCAGCAGCTTATGGTCGCAGGGACGAAACGAGCAGTACTTC.

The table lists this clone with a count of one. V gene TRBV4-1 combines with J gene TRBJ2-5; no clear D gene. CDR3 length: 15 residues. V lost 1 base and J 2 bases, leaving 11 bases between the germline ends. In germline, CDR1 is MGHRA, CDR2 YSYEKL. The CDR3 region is CASSQAITQQETQYF. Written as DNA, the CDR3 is TGCGCCAGCAGCCAAGCAATAACACAACAAGAGACCCAGTACTTC.

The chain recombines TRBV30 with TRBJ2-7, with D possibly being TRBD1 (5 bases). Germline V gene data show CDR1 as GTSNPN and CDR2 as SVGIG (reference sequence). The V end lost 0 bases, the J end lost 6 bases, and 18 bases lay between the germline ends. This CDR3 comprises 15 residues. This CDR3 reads CAWSVPQGPRGEQYF. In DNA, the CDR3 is TGTGCCTGGAGTGTACCCCAGGGCCCTAGGGGCGAGCAGTACTTC.

The CDR3 region has the DNA TGTGCCAGCAGTTTAACTAGCGGGAGTTTGAACATTCAGTACTTC. Protein: CASSLTSGSLNIQYF. The rearrangement joins TRBV28 to TRBJ2-4; 11 bases are a match to TRBD2. Germline-derived CDR1 and CDR2 are MDHEN and SYDVKM. CDR3 length equals 15 residues. The J segment lost 7 bases and the V segment lost 2 bases, leaving 4 bases of the junction unmatched.

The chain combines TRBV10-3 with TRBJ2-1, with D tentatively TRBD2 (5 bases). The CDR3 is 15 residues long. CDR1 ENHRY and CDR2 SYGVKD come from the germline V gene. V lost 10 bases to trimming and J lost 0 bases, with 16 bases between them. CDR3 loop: CATLGLASSYNEQFF. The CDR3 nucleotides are TGTGCCACCCTAGGACTCGCAAGCTCCTACAATGAGCAGTTCTTC.

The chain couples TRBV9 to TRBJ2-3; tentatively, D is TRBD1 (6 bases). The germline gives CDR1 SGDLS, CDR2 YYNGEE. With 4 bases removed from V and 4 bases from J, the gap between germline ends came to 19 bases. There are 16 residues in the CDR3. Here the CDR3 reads CASSLRTYAGADTQYF. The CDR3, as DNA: TGTGCCAGCAGCCTAAGGACATATGCAGGGGCAGATACGCAGTATTTT.

CDR3 sequence: CASSLGGGPREEGSSYNEQFF. The CDR3 DNA reads as TGCGCCAGCAGCTTGGGGGGGGGCCCCCGGGAGGAGGGGAGCTCCTACAATGAGCAGTTCTTC. The chain employs TRBV5-1 and TRBJ2-1, with D possibly being TRBD2 (7 bases). Trimming took off 0 bases at V and 0 bases at J, with 25 bases between the two ends. CDR3 size: 21 residues. Germline CDR1 is SGHRS and CDR2 is YFSETQ.

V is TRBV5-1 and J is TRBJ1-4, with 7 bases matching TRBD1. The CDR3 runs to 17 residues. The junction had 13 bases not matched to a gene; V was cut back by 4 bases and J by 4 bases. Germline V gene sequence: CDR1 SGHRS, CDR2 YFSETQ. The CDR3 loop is CASSTGVLAGHNEKLFF. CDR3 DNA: TGCGCCAGCAGCACAGGGGTCCTTGCGGGGCATAATGAAAAACTGTTTTTT. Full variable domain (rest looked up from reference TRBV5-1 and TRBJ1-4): KAGVTQTPRYLIKTRGQQVTLSCSPISGHRSVSWYQQTPGQGLQFLFEYFSETQRNKGNFPGRFSGRQFSNSRSEMNVSTLELGDSALYLCASSTGVLAGHNEKLFFGSGTQLSVL.

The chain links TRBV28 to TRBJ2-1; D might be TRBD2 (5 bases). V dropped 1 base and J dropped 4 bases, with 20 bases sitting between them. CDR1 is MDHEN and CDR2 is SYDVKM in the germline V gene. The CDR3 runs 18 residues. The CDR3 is CASSLYLRVRGQYNEQFF. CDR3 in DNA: TGTGCCAGCAGTTTATATCTTAGGGTACGGGGTCAATACAATGAGCAGTTCTTC.

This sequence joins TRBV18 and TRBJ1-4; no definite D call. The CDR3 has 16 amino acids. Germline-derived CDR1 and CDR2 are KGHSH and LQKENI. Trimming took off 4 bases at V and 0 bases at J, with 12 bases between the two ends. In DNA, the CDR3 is TGTGCCAGCTCACTTGGCCGGCAGGCAACTAATGAAAAACTGTTTTTT. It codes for CASSLGRQATNEKLFF.

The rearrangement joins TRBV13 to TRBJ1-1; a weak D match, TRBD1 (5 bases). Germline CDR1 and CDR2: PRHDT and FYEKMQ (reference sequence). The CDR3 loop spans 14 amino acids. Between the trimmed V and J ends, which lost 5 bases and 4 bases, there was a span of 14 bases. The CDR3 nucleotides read TGTGCCAGCAGCGGCGGATGGGGGACCACTGAAGCTTTCTTT. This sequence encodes CASSGGWGTTEAFF.

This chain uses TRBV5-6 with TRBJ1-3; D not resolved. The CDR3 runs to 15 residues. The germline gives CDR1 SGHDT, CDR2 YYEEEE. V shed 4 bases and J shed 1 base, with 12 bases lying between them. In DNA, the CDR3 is TGTGCCAGCAGCACATTTCGCGGGTCTGGAAACACCATATATTTT. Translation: CASSTFRGSGNTIYF.

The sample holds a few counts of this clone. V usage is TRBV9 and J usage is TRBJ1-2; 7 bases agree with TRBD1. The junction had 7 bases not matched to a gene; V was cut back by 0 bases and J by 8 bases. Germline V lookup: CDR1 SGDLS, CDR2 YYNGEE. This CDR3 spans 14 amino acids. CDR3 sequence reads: CASSVAEGAGGYTF. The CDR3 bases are TGTGCCAGCAGCGTAGCTGAGGGGGCCGGAGGCTACACCTTC.

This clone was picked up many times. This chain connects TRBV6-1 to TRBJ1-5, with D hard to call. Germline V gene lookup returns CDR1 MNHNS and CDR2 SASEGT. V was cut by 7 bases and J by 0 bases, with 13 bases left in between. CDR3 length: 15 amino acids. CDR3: CASIGSGYSNQPQHF. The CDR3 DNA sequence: TGTGCCAGCATAGGGTCCGGATATAGCAATCAGCCCCAGCATTTT.

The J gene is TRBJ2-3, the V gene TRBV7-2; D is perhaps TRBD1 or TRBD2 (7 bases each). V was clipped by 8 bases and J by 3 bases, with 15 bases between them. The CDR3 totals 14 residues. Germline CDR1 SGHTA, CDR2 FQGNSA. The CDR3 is CASARGGRTDTQYF. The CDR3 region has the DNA TGTGCCAGCGCCAGGGGGGGGCGGACAGATACGCAGTATTTT.

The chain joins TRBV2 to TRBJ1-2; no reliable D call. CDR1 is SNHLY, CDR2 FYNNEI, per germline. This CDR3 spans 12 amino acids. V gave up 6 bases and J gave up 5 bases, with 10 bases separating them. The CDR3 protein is CASRELGYGYTF. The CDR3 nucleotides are TGTGCCAGCAGGGAATTGGGATATGGCTACACCTTC.

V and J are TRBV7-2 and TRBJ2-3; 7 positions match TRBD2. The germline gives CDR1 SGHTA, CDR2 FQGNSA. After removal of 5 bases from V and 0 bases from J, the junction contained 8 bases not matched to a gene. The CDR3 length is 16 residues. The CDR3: CASSPYSSGSTDTQYF. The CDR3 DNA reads TGTGCCAGCAGCCCTTACTCTAGCGGAAGCACAGATACGCAGTATTTT.

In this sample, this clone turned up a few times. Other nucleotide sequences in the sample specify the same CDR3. The CDR3 DNA sequence: TGTGCCAGCAGCGTACCCTCTGGGGCCAACGTCCTGACTTTC. It encodes CASSVPSGANVLTF. The V and J genes are TRBV9 and TRBJ2-6; no clear D gene. The germline V gene has CDR1 SGDLS and CDR2 YYNGEE. V dropped 1 base and J dropped 0 bases, with 2 bases sitting between them. There are 14 residues in the CDR3.

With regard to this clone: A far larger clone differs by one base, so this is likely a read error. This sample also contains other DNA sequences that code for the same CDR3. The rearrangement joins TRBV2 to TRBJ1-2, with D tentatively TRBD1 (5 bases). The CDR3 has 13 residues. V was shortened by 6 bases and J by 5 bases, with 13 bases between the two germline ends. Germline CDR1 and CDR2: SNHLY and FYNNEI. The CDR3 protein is CASSGDREYGYTF. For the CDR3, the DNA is TGTGCCAGCAGCGGAGACAGAGAATATGGCTACACCTTC.

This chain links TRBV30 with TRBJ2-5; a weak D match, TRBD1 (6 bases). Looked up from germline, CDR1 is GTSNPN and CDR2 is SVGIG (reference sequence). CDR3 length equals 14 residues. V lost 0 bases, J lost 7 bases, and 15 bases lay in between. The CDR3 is CAWSVVSGARTQYF. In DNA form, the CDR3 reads TGTGCCTGGAGTGTCGTATCAGGGGCCCGGACCCAGTACTTC. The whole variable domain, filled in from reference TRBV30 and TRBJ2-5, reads SQTIHQWPATLVQPVGSPLSLECTVEGTSNPNLYWYRQAAGRGLQLLFYSVGIGQISSEVPQNLSASRPQDRQFILSSKKLLLSDSGFYLCAWSVVSGARTQYFGPGTRLLVL.

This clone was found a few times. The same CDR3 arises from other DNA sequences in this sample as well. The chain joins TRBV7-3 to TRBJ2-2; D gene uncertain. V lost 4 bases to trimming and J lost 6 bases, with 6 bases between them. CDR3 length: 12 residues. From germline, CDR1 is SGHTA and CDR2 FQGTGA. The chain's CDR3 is CASSSDSGELFF. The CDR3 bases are TGTGCCAGCAGCTCAGACTCCGGGGAGCTGTTTTTT. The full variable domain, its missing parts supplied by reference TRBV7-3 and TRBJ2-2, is GAGVSQTPSNKVTEKGKYVELRCDPISGHTALYWYRQSLGQGPEFLIYFQGTGAADDSGLPNDRFFAVRPEGSVSTLKIQRTERGDSAVYLCASSSDSGELFFGEGSRLTVL.

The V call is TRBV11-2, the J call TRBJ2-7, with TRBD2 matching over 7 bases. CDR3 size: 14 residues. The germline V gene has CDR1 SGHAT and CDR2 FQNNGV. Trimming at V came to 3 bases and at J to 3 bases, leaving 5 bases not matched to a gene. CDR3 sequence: CASSFGPGGYEQYF. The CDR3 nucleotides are TGTGCCAGCAGCTTTGGACCGGGGGGCTACGAGCAGTACTTC.

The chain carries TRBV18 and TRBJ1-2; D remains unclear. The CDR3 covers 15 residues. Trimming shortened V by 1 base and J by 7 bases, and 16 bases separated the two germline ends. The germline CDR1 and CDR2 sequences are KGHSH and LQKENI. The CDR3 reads CASSPLGEGKFGYTF. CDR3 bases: TGTGCCAGCTCACCACTGGGAGAGGGAAAATTTGGCTACACCTTC.

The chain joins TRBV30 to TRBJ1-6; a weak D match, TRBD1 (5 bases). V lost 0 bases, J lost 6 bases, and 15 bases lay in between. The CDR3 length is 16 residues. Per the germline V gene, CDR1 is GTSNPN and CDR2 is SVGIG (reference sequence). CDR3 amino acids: CAWSVLGGDSNSPLHF. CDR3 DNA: TGTGCCTGGAGTGTATTGGGGGGGGACTCTAATTCACCCCTCCACTTT.

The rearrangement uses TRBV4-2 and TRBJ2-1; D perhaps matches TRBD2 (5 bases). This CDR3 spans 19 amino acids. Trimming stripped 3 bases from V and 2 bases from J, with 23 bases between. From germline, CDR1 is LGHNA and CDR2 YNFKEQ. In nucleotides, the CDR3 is TGTGCCAGCAGCCAGGCTCGACCTGCGGACTCGCATCCCTACAATGAGCAGTTCTTC. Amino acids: CASSQARPADSHPYNEQFF.

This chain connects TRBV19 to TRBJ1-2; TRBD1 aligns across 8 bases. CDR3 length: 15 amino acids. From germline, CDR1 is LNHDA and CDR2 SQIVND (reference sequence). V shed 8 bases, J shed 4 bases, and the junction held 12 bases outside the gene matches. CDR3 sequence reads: CASLPVGTGGYGYTF. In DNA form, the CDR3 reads TGTGCCAGTCTCCCCGTAGGGACAGGCGGCTATGGCTACACCTTC.

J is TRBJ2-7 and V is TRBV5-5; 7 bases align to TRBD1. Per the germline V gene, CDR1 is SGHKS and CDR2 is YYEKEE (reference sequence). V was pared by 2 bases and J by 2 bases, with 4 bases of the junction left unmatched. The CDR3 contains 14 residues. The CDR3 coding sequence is TGTGCCAGCAGCTTCGACAGGGACCCCTACGAGCAGTACTTC. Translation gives CASSFDRDPYEQYF.